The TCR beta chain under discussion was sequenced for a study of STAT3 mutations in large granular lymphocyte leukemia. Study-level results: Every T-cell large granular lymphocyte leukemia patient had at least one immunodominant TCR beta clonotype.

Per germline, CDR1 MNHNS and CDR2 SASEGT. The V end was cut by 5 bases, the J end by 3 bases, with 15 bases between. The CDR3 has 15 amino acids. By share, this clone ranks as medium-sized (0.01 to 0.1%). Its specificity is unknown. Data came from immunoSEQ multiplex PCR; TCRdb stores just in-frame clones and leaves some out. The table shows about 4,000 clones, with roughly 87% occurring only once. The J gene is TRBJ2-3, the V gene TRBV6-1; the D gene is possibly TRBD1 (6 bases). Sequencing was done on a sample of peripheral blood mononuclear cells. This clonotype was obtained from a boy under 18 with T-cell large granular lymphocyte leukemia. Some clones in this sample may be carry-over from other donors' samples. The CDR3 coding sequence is TGTGCCAGCAGTATAACAGGGTCACGAACAGATACGCAGTATTTT. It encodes CASSITGSRTDTQYF.